This passage covers 14 T cell receptor beta chains from one sample sequenced in a study of shared clonotypes between healthy human individuals. Profiled with immunoSEQ multiplex PCR; TCRdb holds only in-frame clones, not every one. This repertoire shows 1.5 million to 2.5 million clones, about 95% found once; its top ten account for roughly 1.2%. CD8 cells classed as naive were CD45RO-negative and positively selected for CCR7, excluding terminally differentiated effector memory CD45RA+ cells. The sample consisted of naive CD8+ T cells sorted from blood. The receptors derive from a man younger than 35 in good health.

The CDR3 sequence: CASSFQGASEAFF. In nucleotides, the CDR3 is TGTGCCAGCAGCTTTCAGGGGGCCTCTGAAGCTTTCTTT. This chain joins TRBV5-6 and TRBJ1-1, with TRBD1 matching 8 bases. Per the germline V gene, CDR1 is SGHDT and CDR2 is YYEEEE. The V and J ends lost 2 bases and 6 bases, in that order; junction bases with no gene match: 3. The CDR3 extends over 13 amino acids.

V usage is TRBV9 and J usage is TRBJ2-3; 10 positions agree with TRBD2. Per germline, CDR1 SGDLS and CDR2 YYNGEE. The CDR3 has 15 amino acids. Germline trimming cut 3 bases from V and 6 bases from J; bases unmatched to any gene: 7. CDR3 protein: CASSGLTSGVDTQYF. DNA for the CDR3: TGTGCCAGCAGCGGATTAACTAGCGGGGTTGATACGCAGTATTTT.

The CDR3 nucleotides read TGTGCCAGCAGTTCGGAACCTGGCTACACCTTC. It translates to CASSSEPGYTF. This chain uses TRBV2 with TRBJ1-2; D is unresolved. Germline V lookup: CDR1 SNHLY, CDR2 FYNNEI. The V and J ends lost 5 bases and 7 bases respectively, with 8 bases between them. The CDR3 covers 11 residues.

DNA of the CDR3: TGTGCCACCAGCAGAGCCCTACTAGGTGACGAGCAGTACTTC. Amino acids: CATSRALLGDEQYF. The rearrangement joins TRBV15 to TRBJ2-7; D perhaps matches TRBD2 (5 bases). The CDR3 runs to 14 residues. V lost 1 base, J lost 5 bases, and 12 bases lay in between. Per germline, CDR1 LNHNV and CDR2 YYDKDF (reference sequence).

The chain is built from TRBV9 and TRBJ1-1; weak D call: TRBD1 (6 bases). V was pared by 1 base and J by 7 bases, with 8 bases between. Germline CDR1 SGDLS, CDR2 YYNGEE. The CDR3 is 12 residues long. CDR3 bases: TGTGCCAGCAGCGTACAGGGGCGTGAAGCTTTCTTT. Its translation is CASSVQGREAFF.

This chain links TRBV2 with TRBJ2-7; 8 nucleotides match TRBD1. In germline, CDR1 is SNHLY, CDR2 FYNNEI. J was trimmed by 1 base and V by 5 bases; bases with no gene match: 7. The CDR3 sequence is 15 residues long. The CDR3 reads CASSLGDRTSYEQYF. For the CDR3, the DNA is TGTGCCAGCAGTCTTGGGGACAGGACATCCTACGAGCAGTACTTC.

The chain joins TRBV28 to TRBJ1-1; no clear D. The V end lost 4 bases, the J end lost 11 bases, and 17 bases lay between the germline ends. CDR1 is MDHEN, CDR2 SYDVKM, per germline. The CDR3 extends over 13 amino acids. The CDR3 DNA is TGTGCCAGCAGTTCTCAAGCTTCCGCATGGGCTTTCTTT. Protein sequence: CASSSQASAWAFF.

The V gene is TRBV15, the J gene TRBJ2-1; 7 bases are shared with TRBD1. Per germline, CDR1 LNHNV and CDR2 YYDKDF (reference sequence). The CDR3 loop spans 18 amino acids. The trim removed 1 base at V and 0 bases at J, leaving 9 bases unmatched. CDR3 region: CATSRGDSFLSSYNEQFF. The CDR3 bases are TGTGCCACCAGCAGAGGGGACAGTTTCCTAAGCTCCTACAATGAGCAGTTCTTC. The variable domain in full, with the rest retrieved from reference TRBV15 and TRBJ2-1, is DAMVIQNPRYQVTQFGKPVTLSCSQTLNHNVMYWYQQKSSQAPKLLFHYYDKDFNNEADTPDNFQSRRPNTSFCFLDIRSPGLGDTAMYLCATSRGDSFLSSYNEQFFGPGTRLTVL.

V usage is TRBV6-1 and J usage is TRBJ2-7; TRBD1 matches 7 bases. Unmatched junction bases numbered 10, after V lost 3 bases and J lost 2 bases. The CDR3 runs 16 residues. The germline CDR1 and CDR2 sequences are MNHNS and SASEGT. The CDR3 here is CASSDPARDSTYEQYF. The CDR3 nucleotides are TGTGCCAGCAGTGACCCAGCCCGGGACAGCACCTACGAGCAGTACTTC.

The CDR3 loop is CASSPERTGELFF. The CDR3 nucleotides read TGTGCCAGCAGCCCGGAGCGAACCGGGGAGCTGTTTTTT. V usage is TRBV5-4 and J usage is TRBJ2-2, with D unresolved. Per germline, CDR1 SGHNT and CDR2 YYREEE (reference sequence). The CDR3 is made up of 13 amino acids. The ends were cut back, 4 bases at V and 5 bases at J, with 9 bases in the middle.

Notes on this clone: Different DNA sequences within this sample yield the same CDR3. The V gene is TRBV4-1, the J gene TRBJ2-7, with D uncertain. This CDR3 has 13 amino acids. The ends were cut back, 1 base at V and 3 bases at J, with 7 bases in the middle. CDR1 is MGHRA, CDR2 YSYEKL, per germline. The CDR3 region is CASSQVTSYEQYF. CDR3 in DNA: TGCGCCAGCAGCCAAGTGACAAGCTACGAGCAGTACTTC.

J is TRBJ1-2 and V is TRBV5-4; D unclear. V lost 0 bases, J lost 4 bases, and 4 bases lay in between. Germline values: CDR1 SGHNT, CDR2 YYREEE (reference sequence). The CDR3 covers 12 residues. The CDR3 protein is CASSLASYGYTF. The CDR3 coding sequence is TGTGCCAGCAGCTTGGCAAGCTATGGCTACACCTTC.

The chain combines TRBV27 with TRBJ2-6; no definite D call. Trimming cost V 4 bases and J 7 bases, with 17 bases left between them. The CDR3 contains 16 residues. Germline CDR1 reads MNHEY; CDR2 reads SMNVEV (reference sequence). CDR3 bases: TGTGCCAGCAGTTCTCGCGGCCTTCTGGGAGCCAACGTCCTGACTTTC. Protein product: CASSSRGLLGANVLTF.

The V and J genes are TRBV4-1 and TRBJ2-2, with 10 bases that match TRBD2. V shed 2 bases and J 4 bases; nucleotides not matched to a gene: 4. The CDR3 has 16 amino acids. Germline values: CDR1 MGHRA, CDR2 YSYEKL. The CDR3 region has the DNA TGCGCCAGCAGCCAATATAGCGGGGGGAGCACCGGGGAGCTGTTTTTT. Amino acid sequence: CASSQYSGGSTGELFF.